This T cell receptor beta chain was obtained from a study of naive and memory T cell subsets. Amplification of ligated cDNA took four PCR rounds with SP2 and nested alpha and beta constant primers. TCRdb used MiXCR to reprocess the 5' RACE reads, holding one entry per CDR3 protein. The sample includes more than 50,000 distinct CDR3 sequences, 7.2% of them seen just once. V shed 0 bases and J shed 8 bases, with 6 bases lying between them. This CDR3 has 12 amino acids. The germline CDR1 and CDR2 sequences are SGDLS and YYNGEE. An oligonucleotide containing a UMI was ligated to the 3' end of TCR cDNA. This clonotype came up many times.

This chain links TRBV9 with TRBJ2-1; no definite D call. The sequence was collected from a male donor in good health. The CDR3 sequence: CASSVGVDEQFF. Here the CDR3 DNA reads TGTGCCAGCAGCGTAGGAGTTGATGAGCAGTTCTTC.